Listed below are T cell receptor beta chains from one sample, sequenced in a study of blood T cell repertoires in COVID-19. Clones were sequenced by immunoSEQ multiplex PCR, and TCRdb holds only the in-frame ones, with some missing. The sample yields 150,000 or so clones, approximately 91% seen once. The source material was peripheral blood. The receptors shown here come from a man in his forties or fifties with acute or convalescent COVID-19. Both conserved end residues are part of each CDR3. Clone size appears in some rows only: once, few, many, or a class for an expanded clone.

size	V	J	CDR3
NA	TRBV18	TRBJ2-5	CASSLRRGAETQYF
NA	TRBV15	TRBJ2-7	CATSKRESAREQYF
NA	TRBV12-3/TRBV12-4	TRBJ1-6	CASSLGGGHLHF
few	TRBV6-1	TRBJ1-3	CASSEAGSGNTIYF
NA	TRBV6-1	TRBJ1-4	CASRPDRGREKLFF
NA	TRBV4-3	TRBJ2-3	CASSLITGGGTDTQYF
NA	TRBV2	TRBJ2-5	CASSVPGQGEAKTQYF
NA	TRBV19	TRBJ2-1	CASTSRTSGRAGYNEQFF
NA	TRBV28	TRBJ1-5	CASRLLNQPQHF
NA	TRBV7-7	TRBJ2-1	CASSPGLAGNNEQFF
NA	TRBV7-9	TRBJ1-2	CASSLAPGQDGYTF